These 18 T cell receptor beta chains were sequenced from one sample in a study of cytomegalovirus exposure and HLA in healthy donors. PCR used 60 Vbeta primers and 13 Jbeta primers. Sequencing used immunoSEQ multiplex PCR; TCRdb keeps in-frame clones, though not all of them. Among around 130,000 clones, about four fifths were seen once, and the ten largest hold 5% to 6%. The source material was PBMCs. All receptors come from a man aged 25-45 years in good health and CMV-seronegative.

This rearrangement joins TRBV28 to TRBJ2-7; 9 bases map to TRBD2. The trim removed 4 bases at V and 9 bases at J, leaving 10 bases unmatched. The CDR3 covers 14 residues. CDR1 MDHEN and CDR2 SYDVKM come from the germline V gene. DNA for the CDR3: TGTGCCAGCAGTTCAGCGGGGGGTATAACGACGCAGTACTTC. Its protein is CASSSAGGITTQYF.

The chain couples TRBV5-1 to TRBJ2-3; 8 bases are a match to TRBD2. Germline lookup yields CDR1 SGHRS and CDR2 YFSETQ. The J segment lost 5 bases and the V segment lost 4 bases, leaving 9 bases of the junction unmatched. CDR3 length: 15 residues. The CDR3 DNA sequence: TGCGCCAGCAGCCAAGCCGGGACTAGTGGAGATACGCAGTATTTT. Residues: CASSQAGTSGDTQYF.

The chain joins TRBV7-2 to TRBJ1-5; 9 bases map to TRBD1. Germline V CDR1 and CDR2: SGHTA, FQGNSA. V was clipped by 5 bases and J by 7 bases; unmatched bases: 6. The CDR3 is 14 residues long. CDR3 sequence reads: CASSITGGLQPQHF. The CDR3 DNA is TGTGCCAGCAGCATAACAGGGGGCTTACAGCCCCAGCATTTT. The full variable domain, rest sourced from reference TRBV7-2 and TRBJ1-5, is GAGVSQSPSNKVTEKGKDVELRCDPISGHTALYWYRQSLGQGLEFLIYFQGNSAPDKSGLPSDRFSAERTGGSVSTLTIQRTQQEDSAVYLCASSITGGLQPQHFGDGTRLSIL.

This clone has at least ten counts. The rearrangement uses TRBV4-1 and TRBJ1-5; 7 nucleotides align to TRBD1. The germline gives CDR1 MGHRA, CDR2 YSYEKL. CDR3 length: 16 amino acids. V lost 1 base and J lost 4; bases outside the gene matches: 7. The CDR3 region has the DNA TGCGCCAGCAGCCAAGGTCTGGACAGGCCTAATCAGCCCCAGCATTTT. Translating it yields CASSQGLDRPNQPQHF.

The genes are TRBV30 and TRBJ1-3; 7 bases agree with TRBD1. This CDR3 is 13 amino acids long. The V segment lost 0 bases and the J segment 7 bases; nucleotides outside the gene matches: 3. Germline values: CDR1 GTSNPN, CDR2 SVGIG (reference sequence). The chain's CDR3 is CAWSVSGGNTIYF. The CDR3 region has the DNA TGTGCCTGGAGTGTATCAGGGGGGAACACCATATATTTT.

The J gene is TRBJ2-5, the V gene TRBV7-2; 7 nucleotides align to TRBD2. The germline V gene encodes CDR1 SGHTA and CDR2 FQGNSA. The CDR3 length is 16 residues. With V trimmed by 5 bases and J by 5 bases, 14 bases remained unmatched. CDR3 residues: CASSPSWTRSWETQYF. CDR3 in DNA: TGTGCCAGCAGCCCCTCCTGGACTAGGTCGTGGGAGACCCAGTACTTC.

For the CDR3, the DNA is TGCGCCAGCAGCTCCTACAGCGGGACGAATCGGAATGAGCAGTTCTTC. Translation: CASSSYSGTNRNEQFF. V usage is TRBV5-1 and J usage is TRBJ2-1, with 7 bases lining up with TRBD2. Germline trimming cut 3 bases from V and 7 bases from J; bases unmatched to any gene: 13. The CDR3 loop spans 16 amino acids. Germline V gene data show CDR1 as SGHRS and CDR2 as YFSETQ.

The J gene is TRBJ2-7, the V gene TRBV7-2, with 7 nucleotides matching TRBD1. CDR1 is SGHTA and CDR2 is FQGNSA in the germline V gene. J lost 6 bases, V lost 4 bases, and 0 bases had no gene match. The CDR3 is 11 amino acids. CDR3 bases: TGTGCCAGCAGCTACAGGGGCGAGCAGTACTTC. Translation: CASSYRGEQYF.

This chain joins TRBV7-9 and TRBJ1-4; 8 bases line up with TRBD1. Per the germline V gene, CDR1 is SEHNR and CDR2 is FQNEAQ (reference sequence). The V segment lost 7 bases and the J segment 2 bases; nucleotides outside the gene matches: 12. CDR3 length: 17 amino acids. The CDR3 spells CASIPGQGGATNEKLFF. Written as DNA, the CDR3 is TGTGCCAGCATCCCCGGACAGGGAGGAGCGACTAATGAAAAACTGTTTTTT.

This clone was seen once. V usage is TRBV2 and J usage is TRBJ2-5; 8 bases agree with TRBD2. Trimming removed 6 bases from V and 1 base from J; junction bases left unmatched: 4. This CDR3 region has 14 residues. The germline V gene has CDR1 SNHLY and CDR2 FYNNEI. Here the CDR3 DNA reads TGTGCCAGCAGCGAAACTAGCGGCCAAGAGACCCAGTACTTC. This encodes CASSETSGQETQYF. Complete variable domain (other parts from reference TRBV2 and TRBJ2-5): EPEVTQTPSHQVTQMGQEVILRCVPISNHLYFYWYRQILGQKVEFLVSFYNNEISEKSEIFDDQFSVERPDGSNFTLKIRSTKLEDSAMYFCASSETSGQETQYFGPGTRLLVL.

The V call is TRBV7-2, the J call TRBJ2-7, with 10 nucleotides matching TRBD2. Germline trimming cut 4 bases from V and 2 bases from J; bases unmatched to any gene: 2. CDR3 size: 14 residues. Germline V gives CDR1 SGHTA, CDR2 FQGNSA. CDR3 nucleotide sequence: TGTGCCAGCAGCTCAGCGGGGGGGCCCTACGAGCAGTACTTC. This gives the protein CASSSAGGPYEQYF.

This rearrangement joins TRBV9 to TRBJ2-1; 11 positions match TRBD2. Germline CDR1 SGDLS, CDR2 YYNGEE. This CDR3 spans 17 amino acids. Trimming cost V 0 bases and J 6 bases; bases outside gene matches: 8. CDR3 in amino acids: CASSVEGSGGALNEQFF. In nucleotides, the CDR3 is TGTGCCAGCAGCGTAGAGGGTAGCGGGGGGGCCCTCAATGAGCAGTTCTTC.

V is TRBV6-4 and J is TRBJ1-3, with D maybe TRBD1 (5 bases). Germline assignment: CDR1 MRHNA and CDR2 SNTAGT. Trimming took 0 bases from V and 0 from J, leaving 6 bases between them. The CDR3 is 15 residues long. CDR3 sequence reads: CASSDSDSSGNTIYF. The CDR3 DNA is TGTGCCAGCAGTGACTCCGACAGCTCTGGAAACACCATATATTTT.

The chain combines TRBV27 with TRBJ2-3, with TRBD2 identical over 9 bases. The CDR3 is 16 amino acids. The trim removed 6 bases at V and 1 base at J, leaving 8 bases unmatched. Germline V lookup: CDR1 MNHEY, CDR2 SMNVEV (reference sequence). The CDR3 DNA sequence: TGTGCCAGCAGCATGATACTAGCGGGCGGCACAGATACGCAGTATTTT. Its protein is CASSMILAGGTDTQYF.

This clone was counted once. The chain carries TRBV4-3 and TRBJ2-2; 11 nucleotides line up with TRBD2. The CDR3 consists of 19 residues. Unmatched junction bases numbered 9, after V lost 0 bases and J lost 3 bases. Germline V gene data show CDR1 as LGHNA and CDR2 as YSLEER. CDR3 sequence: CASSQDVAASGRYTGELFF. Written as DNA, the CDR3 is TGCGCCAGCAGCCAAGATGTTGCGGCTAGCGGGAGGTACACCGGGGAGCTGTTTTTT.

This chain links TRBV6-1 with TRBJ2-7; 9 nucleotides agree with TRBD1. Germline V lookup: CDR1 MNHNS, CDR2 SASEGT. With V trimmed by 5 bases and J by 3 bases, 5 bases remained unmatched. This CDR3 is built from 14 residues. The CDR3: CASSRQGVDYEQYF. The CDR3 region has the DNA TGTGCCAGCAGTAGACAGGGGGTAGACTACGAGCAGTACTTC.

The chain has TRBV6-5 and TRBJ2-1; a possible D gene is TRBD2 (5 bases). CDR1 and CDR2 (germline): MNHEY, SVGAGI. The CDR3 sequence is 11 residues long. V lost 6 bases and J lost 8, with 8 bases in between. The CDR3 DNA reads as TGTGCCAGCAGGGGAGAATATGAGCAGTTCTTC. This gives the protein CASRGEYEQFF.

The chain uses TRBV10-3 and TRBJ2-1; 9 bases agree with TRBD2. J gave up 6 bases and V 6 bases, and 6 bases lay outside the gene matches. The germline CDR1 and CDR2 sequences are ENHRY and SYGVKD. The CDR3 loop spans 14 amino acids. DNA of the CDR3: TGTGCCATCAGCGCTAGCGGGATTTCCAATGAGCAGTTCTTC. Translating it yields CAISASGISNEQFF.